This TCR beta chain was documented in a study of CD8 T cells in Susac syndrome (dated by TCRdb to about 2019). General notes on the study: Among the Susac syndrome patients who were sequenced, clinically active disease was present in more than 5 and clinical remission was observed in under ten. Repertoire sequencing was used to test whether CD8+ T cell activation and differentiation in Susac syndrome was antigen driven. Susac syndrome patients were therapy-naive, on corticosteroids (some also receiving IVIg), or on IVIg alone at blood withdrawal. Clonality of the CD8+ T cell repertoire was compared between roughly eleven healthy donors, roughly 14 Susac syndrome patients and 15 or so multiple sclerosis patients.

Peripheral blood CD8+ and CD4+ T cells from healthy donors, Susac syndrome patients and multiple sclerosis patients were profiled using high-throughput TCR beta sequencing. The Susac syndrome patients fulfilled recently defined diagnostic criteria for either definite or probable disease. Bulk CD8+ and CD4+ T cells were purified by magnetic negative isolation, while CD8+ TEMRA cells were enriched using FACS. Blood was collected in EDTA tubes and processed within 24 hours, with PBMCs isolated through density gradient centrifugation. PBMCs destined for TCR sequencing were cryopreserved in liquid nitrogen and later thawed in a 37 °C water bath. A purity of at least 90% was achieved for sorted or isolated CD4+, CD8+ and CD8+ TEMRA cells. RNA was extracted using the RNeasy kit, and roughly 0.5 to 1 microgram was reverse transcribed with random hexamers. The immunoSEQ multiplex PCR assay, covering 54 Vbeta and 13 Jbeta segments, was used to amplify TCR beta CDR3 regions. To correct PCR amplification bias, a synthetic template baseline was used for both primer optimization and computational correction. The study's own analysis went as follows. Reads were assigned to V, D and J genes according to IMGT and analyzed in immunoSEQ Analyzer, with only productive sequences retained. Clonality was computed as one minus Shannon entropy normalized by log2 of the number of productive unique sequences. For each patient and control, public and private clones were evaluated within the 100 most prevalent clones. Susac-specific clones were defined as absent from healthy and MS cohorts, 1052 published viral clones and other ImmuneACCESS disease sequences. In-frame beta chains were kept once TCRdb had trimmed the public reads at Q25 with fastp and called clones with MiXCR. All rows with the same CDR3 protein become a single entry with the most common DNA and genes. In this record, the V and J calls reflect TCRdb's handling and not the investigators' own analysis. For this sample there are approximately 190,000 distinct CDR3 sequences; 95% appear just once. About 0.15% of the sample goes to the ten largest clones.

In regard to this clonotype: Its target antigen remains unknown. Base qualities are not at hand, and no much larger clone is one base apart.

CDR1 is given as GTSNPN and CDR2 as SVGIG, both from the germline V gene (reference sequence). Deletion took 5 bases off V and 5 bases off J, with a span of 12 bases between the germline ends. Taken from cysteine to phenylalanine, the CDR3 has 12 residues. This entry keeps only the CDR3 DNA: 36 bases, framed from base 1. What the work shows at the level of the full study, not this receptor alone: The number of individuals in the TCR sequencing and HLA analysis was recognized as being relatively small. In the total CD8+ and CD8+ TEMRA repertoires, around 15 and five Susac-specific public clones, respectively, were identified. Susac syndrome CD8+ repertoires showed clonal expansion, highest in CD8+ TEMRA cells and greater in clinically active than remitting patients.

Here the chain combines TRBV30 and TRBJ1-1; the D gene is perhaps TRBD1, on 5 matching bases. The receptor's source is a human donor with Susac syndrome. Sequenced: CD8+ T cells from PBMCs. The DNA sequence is TGTGCCTGGGGCCCGGGGGGGACTGAAGCTTTCTTT. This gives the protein CAWGPGGTEAFF. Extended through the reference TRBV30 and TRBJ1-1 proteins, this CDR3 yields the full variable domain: SQTIHQWPATLVQPVGSPLSLECTVEGTSNPNLYWYRQAAGRGLQLLFYSVGIGQISSEVPQNLSASRPQDRQFILSSKKLLLSDSGFYLCAWGPGGTEAFFGQGTRLTVV.